The sequence of this T cell receptor beta chain was determined in a study of tumor and adjacent non-tumor tissue in lung cancer. The template was RNA from unsorted bulk tissue. Distant lung tissue was collected more than 3 cm away from the tumor edge. Chemotherapy-naive patients with new lung cancer underwent thoracic surgery in China, August–November 2014. TCRbeta libraries were built with three rounds of nested PCR, modified from ARM-PCR. TCRdb reanalysed the multiplex PCR reads using MiXCR and keeps one entry per CDR3 protein. The sample carries approximately 82,000 distinct CDR3 sequences, approximately 82% recorded once. Comments on this clonotype: Its antigen remains unknown. One end of the junction does not line up with germline, which may come from a read error.

Study outcomes and limitations: Compared with tumor, normal lung showed significantly lower TCR diversity. Top 100 clones took a larger repertoire share in normal lung. Shorter survival was associated with higher TCR diversity in tumors.

From germline, CDR1 is SGHKS and CDR2 YYEKEE (reference sequence). The CDR3 has 13 amino acids. Sequencing was done on a sample of distant non-tumor lung tissue. This clonotype was sampled from a man aged 65 to 85 with non-small cell lung cancer. The chain joins TRBV5-5 to TRBJ2-7; D is undetermined. The CDR3 here is CAGSLNPTYEQYF. The CDR3 DNA reads as TGTGCCGGCAGCTTGAACCCAACCTACGAGCAGTACTTC.